This TCR beta chain was recovered during a study of T cell repertoires in cytomegalovirus infection. TCRdb fed the reads into MiXCR, producing one record per CDR3 protein. The table has 700,000 to 850,000 distinct CDR3 sequences, around a third seen once. A word on this clonotype: The antigen is not known.

Germline V CDR1 and CDR2: LNHDA, SQIVND (reference sequence). CDR3 length: 14 residues. V lost 6 bases and J lost 2, with 11 bases in between. V gene TRBV19 combines with J gene TRBJ1-5, with unresolved D. The sequence came from a human donor in good health (CMV status not recorded). Some clones in this sample may be carry-over from other donors' samples. This specimen consisted of cultured CD8+ T cells from PBMCs, obtained from culture after CMV antigen stimulation. The CDR3 region is CASRVGGGNQPQHF. DNA of the CDR3: TGTGCCAGTAGGGTCGGAGGTGGCAATCAGCCCCAGCATTTT. Together with reference TRBV19 and TRBJ1-5, the CDR3 gives the full variable domain: DGGITQSPKYLFRKEGQNVTLSCEQNLNHDAMYWYRQDPGQGLRLIYYSQIVNDFQKGDIAEGYSVSREKKESFPLTVTSAQKNPTAFYLCASRVGGGNQPQHFGDGTRLSIL.